This T cell receptor beta chain was recovered during a study of T cells in Graves' hyperthyroidism and ophthalmopathy. Germline V CDR1 and CDR2: ENHRY, SYGVKD. V trimming: 2 bases; J trimming: 5 bases; junction bases outside the gene matches: 7. This CDR3 is 15 amino acids long. RNA transcripts yielded amplified TCR beta CDR3 regions. During a first-round RT-PCR of the TCR CDR3, the HTBI primer set was used. TCRdb called the multiplex PCR reads again in MiXCR, with one record for every CDR3 protein. The repertoire includes 550,000 to 700,000 distinct CDR3 sequences, roughly 46% of them detected once, and around a fifth sits in the top ten. On the basis of clinical symptoms, serum thyroxine and TRAb, thyroid ultrasound and orbital computed tomography, diagnoses were made.

The sample taken for sequencing was peripheral blood or thyroid tissue (not recorded which). The TCR was taken from an adult woman with Graves' disease, either hyperthyroidism or ophthalmopathy (not recorded which). The rearrangement uses TRBV10-3 and TRBJ2-5, with TRBD1 matching over 8 bases. The CDR3 DNA is TGTGCCATCAGTGAGAATGGACAGGGAAAGGAGACCCAGTACTTC. As protein: CAISENGQGKETQYF.